The 13 T cell receptor beta chains below come from one sample, sequenced in a study of T cell responses to AZD1222 COVID-19 vaccine. The repertoire was sequenced with immunoSEQ multiplex PCR; TCRdb's copy has only in-frame clones and lacks some. The table has roughly 160,000 clones, around 94% seen once. The sample was peripheral blood, taken on day 0 of AZD1222 vaccination. These receptors were taken from an adult in good health.

The V call is TRBV4-1, the J call TRBJ1-6, with no clear D. V lost 0 bases and J lost 10, with 10 bases in between. The CDR3 covers 14 residues. CDR1 MGHRA and CDR2 YSYEKL come from the germline V gene. CDR3 loop: CASSQDRTISPLHF. The CDR3 coding sequence is TGCGCCAGCAGCCAAGATAGAACAATCTCACCCCTCCACTTT.

V and J are TRBV18 and TRBJ1-1; D is uncertain. Trimming shortened V by 6 bases and J by 3 bases, and 14 bases separated the two germline ends. Germline V gene lookup returns CDR1 KGHSH and CDR2 LQKENI. CDR3 length: 14 residues. CDR3 nucleotides: TGTGCCAGCTCGTCGACTTTTAAGGACACTGAAGCTTTCTTT. This codes for CASSSTFKDTEAFF.

The DNA for the CDR3 is TGCGCCAGCAGCTCTTTGACAGGGGCCTACGAGCAGTACTTC. It is translated as CASSSLTGAYEQYF. This chain links TRBV5-1 with TRBJ2-7, with 8 bases identical to TRBD1. From germline, CDR1 is SGHRS and CDR2 YFSETQ. J was trimmed by 2 bases and V by 3 bases; bases with no gene match: 4. The CDR3 totals 14 residues.

The chain has TRBV14 and TRBJ2-1; D is possibly TRBD1 (8 bases). Per the germline V gene, CDR1 is SGHDN and CDR2 is FVKESK. Trimming removed 4 bases from V and 7 bases from J, with 14 bases in between. The CDR3 loop spans 14 amino acids. CDR3 nucleotides: TGTGCCAGCAGCCGGACAGGGCGGGGGAATGAGCAGTTCTTC. Its protein is CASSRTGRGNEQFF.

The rearrangement joins TRBV6-5 to TRBJ1-2, with 8 bases aligning to TRBD1. This CDR3 contains 11 residues. Looked up from germline, CDR1 is MNHEY and CDR2 is SVGAGI. V lost 10 bases to trimming and J lost 5 bases; unmatched junction nucleotides: 3. The CDR3 DNA reads as TGTGCCACCGGACAGGGATATGGCTACACCTTC. Encoded protein: CATGQGYGYTF.

V and J are TRBV12-3 or TRBV12-4 and TRBJ2-4; TRBD1 is a possible D gene (6 bases). V shed 0 bases and J shed 9 bases, with 6 bases lying between them. The CDR3 loop spans 12 amino acids. CDR3 protein: CASSLAGGIQYF. CDR3 nucleotides: TGTGCCAGCAGTTTAGCAGGGGGCATTCAGTACTTC.

The chain carries TRBV28 and TRBJ1-5; 10 positions agree with TRBD1. With V trimmed by 10 bases and J by 4 bases, 10 bases remained unmatched. Germline-derived CDR1 and CDR2 are MDHEN and SYDVKM. The CDR3 consists of 15 residues. CDR3 residues: CATQPGTGANQPQHF. The CDR3 DNA reads TGTGCCACCCAGCCCGGGACAGGGGCTAATCAGCCCCAGCATTTT. Full variable domain (remainder filled in from reference TRBV28 and TRBJ1-5): DVKVTQSSRYLVKRTGEKVFLECVQDMDHENMFWYRQDPGLGLRLIYFSYDVKMKEKGDIPEGYSVSREKKERFSLILESASTNQTSMYLCATQPGTGANQPQHFGDGTRLSIL.

V is TRBV3-1 (or the pseudogene TRBV3-2) and J is TRBJ2-2, with 14 bases lining up with TRBD2. V trimming: 4 bases; J trimming: 2 bases; junction bases outside the gene matches: 6. The CDR3 consists of 18 residues. Per the germline V gene, CDR1 is LGHDT and CDR2 is YNNKEL (reference sequence). As DNA, the CDR3 is TGTGCCAGCAGCCGCGGGACTAGCGGGGGTAAAAACACCGGGGAGCTGTTTTTT. It yields the protein CASSRGTSGGKNTGELFF.

The chain carries TRBV3-1 (or the pseudogene TRBV3-2) and TRBJ2-7, with 7 bases matching TRBD2. The V gene end was trimmed by 4 bases and the J gene end by 4 bases; junction bases not matched to a gene: 7. CDR3 length equals 14 residues. In germline, CDR1 is LGHDT, CDR2 YNNKEL (reference sequence). The CDR3 here is CASSRGLGNYEQYF. The CDR3 DNA follows: TGTGCCAGCAGCCGTGGACTAGGTAATTACGAGCAGTACTTC.

The chain couples TRBV19 to TRBJ1-6, with D possibly TRBD1 on 5 matching bases. The germline V gene encodes CDR1 LNHDA and CDR2 SQIVND (reference sequence). This CDR3 region has 14 residues. V was clipped by 9 bases and J by 5 bases, with 14 bases between them. The CDR3 bases are TGTGCCAGCAGGGTGGCGGGTAATAATTCACCCCTCCACTTT. Protein sequence: CASRVAGNNSPLHF.

The chain recombines TRBV9 with TRBJ1-5, with D uncertain. Germline V gene lookup returns CDR1 SGDLS and CDR2 YYNGEE. Trimming shortened V by 0 bases and J by 6 bases, and 7 bases separated the two germline ends. This CDR3 comprises 13 residues. CDR3 sequence reads: CASSVESGQPQHF. In nucleotides, the CDR3 is TGTGCCAGCAGCGTAGAAAGCGGTCAGCCCCAGCATTTT.

V gene TRBV5-4 combines with J gene TRBJ2-1; 13 nucleotides agree with TRBD2. J was trimmed by 7 bases and V by 5 bases; bases with no gene match: 9. The CDR3 is 16 amino acids. Germline V CDR1 and CDR2: SGHNT, YYREEE (reference sequence). The CDR3 sequence is CASRRPGLAGFNEQFF. The CDR3 DNA is TGTGCCAGCAGAAGACCGGGACTAGCGGGGTTTAATGAGCAGTTCTTC.

The chain carries TRBV6-2 or TRBV6-3 and TRBJ2-2; no reliable D call. The germline V and J ends were trimmed by 2 bases and 0 bases, with 4 bases remaining between them. The CDR3 loop spans 14 amino acids. Germline V gene sequence: CDR1 MNHEY, CDR2 SVGEGT. CDR3: CASSYGPNTGELFF. The CDR3 DNA is TGTGCCAGCAGTTACGGACCGAACACCGGGGAGCTGTTTTTT.